This T cell receptor beta chain was captured in a study of blood T cell repertoires in COVID-19. About the study: Acute-phase and convalescent COVID-19 samples originated in the United States, Italy and Spain. T cells, B-cell-depleted T cells, or PBMCs provided the cDNA or gDNA that served as material.

Cohorts were assigned according to the clinical history that participants reported. All recovered Cohort 3 donors got two negative PCRs, got clearance, or saw symptom resolution. This clone was observed once. Germline V gene lookup returns CDR1 SGHTA and CDR2 FQGNSA. This CDR3 contains 13 residues. V was shortened by 5 bases and J by 0 bases, with 6 bases between the two germline ends. TCRdb keeps only in-frame clones here, not all; method: immunoSEQ multiplex PCR. Among some 330,000 clones listed, about 90% were seen once. V and J are TRBV7-2 and TRBJ2-3; no clear D gene. What was sequenced was PBMCs or T cells enriched from blood (not recorded which). This receptor was identified in a man aged 25 to 40 who had recovered from COVID-19. The CDR3 bases are TGTGCCAGCAGCGGGCCCAGCACAGATACGCAGTATTTT. Protein sequence: CASSGPSTDTQYF.